The next 19 T cell receptor beta chains were all read from a single sample in a study of regulatory T cells in long-lasting Graves disease. Building of the TCR beta libraries involved iRepertoire HTBI primers and Arm-PCR of CDR3 regions. A single record per CDR3 protein comes from TCRdb applying MiXCR to the multiplex PCR reads. The sample yields hundreds of thousands of distinct CDR3 sequences, 16% seen once. The time point is: newly diagnosed GD, antithyroid drugs for less than 3 months. PBMCs provided the RNA from which the TCR library was made. Another study also made use of these data, one on T cells in Graves' hyperthyroidism and ophthalmopathy.

The sample in question was peripheral blood mononuclear cells (PBMCs), obtained at new diagnosis, from a patient treated with antithyroid drugs. These receptors were taken from a man aged 35-49 years with Graves disease.

V usage is TRBV5-1 and J usage is TRBJ1-1; 7 bases are a match to TRBD1. V lost 1 base, J lost 0 bases, and 0 bases stayed unmatched. CDR3 length equals 14 residues. CDR1 is SGHRS and CDR2 is YFSETQ in the germline V gene. The CDR3 DNA follows: TGCGCCAGCAGCTTGCAGGGGGTGAACACTGAAGCTTTCTTT. The encoded protein is CASSLQGVNTEAFF. The entire variable domain, with the rest obtained from reference TRBV5-1 and TRBJ1-1, is as follows: KAGVTQTPRYLIKTRGQQVTLSCSPISGHRSVSWYQQTPGQGLQFLFEYFSETQRNKGNFPGRFSGRQFSNSRSEMNVSTLELGDSALYLCASSLQGVNTEAFFGQGTRLTVV.

The V call is TRBV6-2 or TRBV6-3, the J call TRBJ1-5; TRBD1 aligns across 7 bases. Trimming cost V 4 bases and J 5 bases; bases outside gene matches: 11. The CDR3 sequence is 16 residues long. Germline V gene lookup returns CDR1 MNHEY and CDR2 SVGEGT. This chain's CDR3 is CASSSRQGRGHQPQHF. The CDR3 DNA reads TGTGCCAGCAGTTCTAGACAGGGAAGGGGGCATCAGCCCCAGCATTTT.

There are a few counts of this clonotype. A read error may explain this, as a much larger clone is one base away. This chain links TRBV28 with TRBJ2-3, with 8 bases matching TRBD2. The V segment lost 3 bases and the J segment 1 base; nucleotides outside the gene matches: 6. From germline, CDR1 is MDHEN and CDR2 SYDVKM. The CDR3 has 16 residues. CDR3 loop: CASSFTPTSGTDTQYF. The CDR3 bases are TGTGCCAGCAGTTTTACCCCGACTAGCGGCACAGATACGCAGTATTTT. The full variable domain, with the rest looked up from reference TRBV28 and TRBJ2-3, is DVKVTQSSRYLVKRTGEKVFLECVQDMDHENMFWYRQDPGLGLRLIYFSYDVKMKEKGDIPEGYSVSREKKERFSLILESASTNQTSMYLCASSFTPTSGTDTQYFGPGTRLTVL.

The rearrangement joins TRBV18 to TRBJ1-6, with D perhaps TRBD1 (5 bases). The length of the CDR3 is 16 residues. The germline V and J ends were trimmed by 1 base and 8 bases, with 15 bases remaining between them. Germline CDR1 is KGHSH and CDR2 is LQKENI. This chain's CDR3 is CASSPRDGRFHSPLHF. The CDR3 coding sequence is TGTGCCAGCTCACCACGGGACGGGCGGTTTCATTCACCCCTCCACTTT.

This chain uses TRBV10-2 with TRBJ2-2, with 7 nucleotides matching TRBD1. Trimming at V came to 7 bases and at J to 5 bases, leaving 16 bases not matched to a gene. Germline assignment: CDR1 WSHSY and CDR2 SAAADI. This CDR3 comprises 17 residues. CDR3 protein: CASTRVGTVRGTGELFF. For the CDR3, the DNA is TGCGCCAGCACTCGAGTTGGGACAGTCCGAGGGACCGGGGAGCTGTTTTTT.

In this sample, this clonotype turned up a few times. This chain joins TRBV29-1 and TRBJ2-3; D is unresolved. Per the germline V gene, CDR1 is SQVTM and CDR2 is ANQGSEA. The CDR3 totals 15 residues. V lost 0 bases and J lost 0, with 10 bases in between. The CDR3 loop reads CSVEDRRSSTDTQYF. Here the CDR3 DNA reads TGCAGCGTTGAAGATCGACGGTCTAGCACAGATACGCAGTATTTT.

This clonotype occurred many times. J is TRBJ1-1 and V is TRBV28; D call uncertain. CDR1 is MDHEN, CDR2 SYDVKM, per germline. The V end was cut by 2 bases, the J end by 3 bases, with 10 bases between. The CDR3 totals 14 residues. CDR3 sequence: CASSLPATHTEAFF. The CDR3 nucleotides read TGTGCCAGCAGTTTACCGGCGACGCACACTGAAGCTTTCTTT.

This clonotype was observed many times. The V call is TRBV5-5, the J call TRBJ1-2; D ambiguous. Germline values: CDR1 SGHKS, CDR2 YYEKEE (reference sequence). The V gene lost 6 bases and the J gene lost 1 base, with 13 bases spanning the gap. The CDR3 has 14 amino acids. The CDR3 DNA reads TGTGCCAGCAACTCAGAAGCCTTTAACTATGGCTACACCTTC. This encodes CASNSEAFNYGYTF.

The V call is TRBV9, the J call TRBJ2-1; 11 positions match TRBD2. This CDR3 spans 15 amino acids. V gave up 0 bases and J gave up 6 bases; unmatched junction bases: 2. The germline gives CDR1 SGDLS, CDR2 YYNGEE. The CDR3 loop is CASSVGSGGANEQFF. The CDR3 DNA reads TGTGCCAGCAGCGTAGGTAGCGGGGGGGCCAATGAGCAGTTCTTC.

This clonotype occurred a few times. This chain uses TRBV9 with TRBJ1-2, with TRBD1 matching over 7 bases. Germline assignment: CDR1 SGDLS and CDR2 YYNGEE. V was pared by 4 bases and J by 8 bases, with 11 bases of the junction left unmatched. The CDR3 totals 14 residues. The CDR3 region has the DNA TGTGCCAGCAGCAACCGGGACAGCTGGCACGGCTACACCTTC. Amino acids: CASSNRDSWHGYTF.

This clonotype has at least ten counts. This rearrangement joins TRBV27 to TRBJ2-1; 9 bases fit TRBD1. V shed 6 bases, J shed 8 bases, and the junction held 11 bases outside the gene matches. The germline CDR1 and CDR2 sequences are MNHEY and SMNVEV (reference sequence). The CDR3 has 15 residues. In DNA, the CDR3 is TGTGCCAGCAGCCTTGACAGGGGGGGGTCCGATGAGCAGTTCTTC. Its protein product is CASSLDRGGSDEQFF.

There are many counts of this clonotype. The rearrangement uses TRBV10-3 and TRBJ2-2, with 7 positions matching TRBD2. The CDR3 consists of 14 residues. The V gene end was trimmed by 7 bases and the J gene end by 5 bases; junction bases not matched to a gene: 7. Germline V gene lookup returns CDR1 ENHRY and CDR2 SYGVKD. The chain's CDR3 is CAITPGLRTGELFF. For the CDR3, the DNA is TGTGCCATCACTCCGGGACTAAGGACCGGGGAGCTGTTTTTT.

The rearrangement joins TRBV7-2 to TRBJ1-2; D gene unclear. From germline, CDR1 is SGHTA and CDR2 FQGNSA. The V end lost 1 base, the J end lost 7 bases, and 13 bases lay between the germline ends. The CDR3 is 14 residues long. CDR3 loop: CASSLGGGIGGYTF. The CDR3 DNA is TGTGCCAGCAGCTTAGGTGGCGGAATTGGTGGCTACACCTTC.

The V gene is TRBV19, the J gene TRBJ1-1; 7 positions agree with TRBD1. Germline V gene data show CDR1 as LNHDA and CDR2 as SQIVND (reference sequence). The trim removed 7 bases at V and 2 bases at J, leaving 19 bases unmatched. The CDR3 is made up of 18 amino acids. This chain's CDR3 is CASTPLGARQGVNTEAFF. Written as DNA, the CDR3 is TGTGCCAGTACTCCTCTGGGGGCGAGACAGGGAGTTAACACTGAAGCTTTCTTT. The whole variable domain, filled in from reference TRBV19 and TRBJ1-1, reads DGGITQSPKYLFRKEGQNVTLSCEQNLNHDAMYWYRQDPGQGLRLIYYSQIVNDFQKGDIAEGYSVSREKKESFPLTVTSAQKNPTAFYLCASTPLGARQGVNTEAFFGQGTRLTVV.

This clonotype came up a few times. V and J are TRBV5-1 and TRBJ2-6; D ambiguous. V lost 3 bases and J lost 2, with 9 bases in between. Germline loops: CDR1 SGHRS, CDR2 YFSETQ. CDR3 length: 15 amino acids. The CDR3 reads CASSSDNPGANVLTF. The CDR3 DNA follows: TGCGCCAGCAGCTCCGATAACCCTGGGGCCAACGTCCTGACTTTC.

This chain links TRBV5-1 with TRBJ2-1, with D hard to call. This CDR3 has 15 amino acids. V lost 0 bases and J lost 2, with 9 bases in between. Germline V gene data show CDR1 as SGHRS and CDR2 as YFSETQ. DNA of the CDR3: TGCGCCAGCAGCTTGGCCTCCGACCCCTACAATGAGCAGTTCTTC. Its translation is CASSLASDPYNEQFF.

The sample holds many counts of this clonotype. The chain combines TRBV6-1 with TRBJ2-1, with TRBD1 matching 9 bases. Germline CDR1 and CDR2: MNHNS and SASEGT. V trimming: 6 bases; J trimming: 6 bases; junction bases outside the gene matches: 3. This CDR3 comprises 13 residues. The CDR3 bases are TGTGCCAGCAGCCTGGACAGGGGCAATGAGCAGTTCTTC. It codes for CASSLDRGNEQFF.

The J gene is TRBJ1-6, the V gene TRBV27; D is undetermined. CDR3 size: 13 residues. The V end lost 6 bases, the J end lost 5 bases, and 8 bases lay between the germline ends. Germline assignment: CDR1 MNHEY and CDR2 SMNVEV (reference sequence). As DNA, the CDR3 is TGTGCCAGCAGCGGGTTACATAATTCACCCCTCCACTTT. Its protein product is CASSGLHNSPLHF.

This clonotype occurred many times. The V and J genes are TRBV7-6 and TRBJ2-5; D tentatively reads TRBD1 or TRBD2 (5 bases each). This CDR3 region has 15 residues. CDR1 SGHVS and CDR2 FNYEAQ come from the germline V gene. V was pared by 4 bases and J by 1 base, with 13 bases between. For the CDR3, the DNA is TGTGCCAGCAGCTCCAGGTGGGGGATCCAAGAGACCCAGTACTTC. It encodes CASSSRWGIQETQYF.